This T cell receptor beta chain was captured in a study of radiotherapy plus CTLA-4 blockade in lung cancer. The table came from immunoSEQ multiplex PCR; TCRdb's copy has only in-frame clones and leaves some out. The data show roughly 100,000 clones, with approximately 78% seen just once and 3% to 3.5% held by the top ten. The study's findings and limits: Early clonal dynamics of blood T cells, together with interferon-beta, were reported as the best response predictor.

Worth noting for this clone: Its matching antigen is unknown.

Trimming removed 5 bases at V and 4 bases at J, with 9 bases between. In germline, CDR1 is MNHEY, CDR2 SVGAGI. The CDR3 extends over 13 amino acids. The J gene is TRBJ1-5, the V gene TRBV6-5, with unresolved D. This clonotype was obtained from a human donor with non-small cell lung cancer who had a partial response to radiotherapy plus ipilimumab. The sample consisted of peripheral blood, taken from a patient treated with radiotherapy plus ipilimumab. CDR3 sequence (DNA): TGTGCCAGCAGTGAATCAGCGAATCAGCCCCAGCATTTT. This translates into CASSESANQPQHF.